This T cell receptor (beta chain) was found in a study of T cell changes during pregnancy in multiple sclerosis. Produced via immunoSEQ multiplex PCR; TCRdb's table is partial and in-frame only. Of fewer than 110,000 clones in the sample, more than 90% were seen once. This receptor was identified in a female donor with multiple sclerosis, enrolled in a pregnancy study. The sample in question was peripheral blood, obtained in the second trimester of pregnancy.

The DNA for the CDR3 is TGTGCCACCAGCAGAGACCCCGGGAGTCTCTACGAGCAGTACTTC. It encodes CATSRDPGSLYEQYF. This chain joins TRBV15 and TRBJ2-7, with D maybe TRBD2 (6 bases). The V gene lost 0 bases and the J gene lost 3 bases, with 12 bases spanning the gap. The V gene's germline CDR1 is LNHNV and CDR2 YYDKDF (reference sequence). This CDR3 has 15 amino acids.